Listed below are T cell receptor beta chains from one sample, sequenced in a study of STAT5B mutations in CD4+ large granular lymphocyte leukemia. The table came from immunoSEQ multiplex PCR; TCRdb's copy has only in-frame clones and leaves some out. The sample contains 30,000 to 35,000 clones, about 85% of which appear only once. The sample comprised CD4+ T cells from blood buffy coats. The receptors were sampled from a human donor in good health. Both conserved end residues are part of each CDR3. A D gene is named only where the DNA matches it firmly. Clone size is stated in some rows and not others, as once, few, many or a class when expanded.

cdr3_nt: TGTGCCAGCAGCTTCGGACTAGCGGGAGTTGGCGAGACCCAGTACTTC
cdr3_aa: CASSFGLAGVGETQYF
v_call: TRBV5-4
clone_size: NA
j_call: TRBJ2-5
d_call: TRBD2

cdr3_nt: TGCGCCAGCAGCCTTAGCGGGAGGGCCGGCACCGGGGAGCTGTTTTTT
cdr3_aa: CASSLSGRAGTGELFF
v_call: TRBV5-1
clone_size: NA
j_call: TRBJ2-2
d_call: TRBD2

cdr3_nt: TGCGCCAGCAGACCCACAGCGGGGCCCTACAATGAGCAGTTCTTC
cdr3_aa: CASRPTAGPYNEQFF
v_call: TRBV4-1
clone_size: NA
j_call: TRBJ2-1
d_call: TRBD2

cdr3_nt: TGTGCCAGCTCACCACCGTCTGTTTACAATGAGCAGTTCTTC
cdr3_aa: CASSPPSVYNEQFF
v_call: TRBV18
clone_size: NA
j_call: TRBJ2-1
d_call: NA

cdr3_nt: TGTGCCATCGCCAGCGGGGGGCAGGAGACCCAGTACTTC
cdr3_aa: CAIASGGQETQYF
v_call: TRBV6-6
clone_size: NA
j_call: TRBJ2-5
d_call: TRBD2

cdr3_nt: TGTGCCAGCAGCCGGGGATCTAGCTCCTACGAGCAGTACTTC
cdr3_aa: CASSRGSSSYEQYF
v_call: TRBV11-2
clone_size: NA
j_call: TRBJ2-7
d_call: NA

cdr3_nt: TGTGCCAGCAGTTCGACACAGATCACTGAAGCTTTCTTT
cdr3_aa: CASSSTQITEAFF
v_call: TRBV6-5
clone_size: NA
j_call: TRBJ1-1
d_call: NA

cdr3_nt: TGTGCCAGCAGCCAAGGCGGCTTGACAGATACGCAGTATTTT
cdr3_aa: CASSQGGLTDTQYF
v_call: TRBV4-2
clone_size: NA
j_call: TRBJ2-3
d_call: NA

cdr3_nt: TGCGCCAGCAGCCTAGGGACAGGGTCACGTTCTAACTATGGCTACACCTTC
cdr3_aa: CASSLGTGSRSNYGYTF
v_call: TRBV5-1
clone_size: NA
j_call: TRBJ1-2
d_call: TRBD1

cdr3_nt: TGTGCCAGCAGTGAACTACTGGAGACCCAGTACTTC
cdr3_aa: CASSELLETQYF
v_call: TRBV6-1
clone_size: NA
j_call: TRBJ2-5
d_call: NA

cdr3_nt: TGTGCCAGCAGCGTAGGCGGGAGTAGGGTTGAGCAGTTCTTC
cdr3_aa: CASSVGGSRVEQFF
v_call: TRBV9
clone_size: NA
j_call: TRBJ2-1
d_call: TRBD2

cdr3_nt: TGTGCCAGCAGTGAAGGGGCTAGCGGGAGCCAGGGGTTCTTC
cdr3_aa: CASSEGASGSQGFF
v_call: TRBV6-1
clone_size: NA
j_call: TRBJ2-1
d_call: TRBD2

cdr3_nt: TGTGCCAGCAGCTCACCGGCGACCGCCCTCTATGGCTACACCTTC
cdr3_aa: CASSSPATALYGYTF
v_call: TRBV7-2
clone_size: NA
j_call: TRBJ1-2
d_call: NA

cdr3_nt: TGTGCCAGCAGTTTACCTCTTTCAGGGTACTCTCGCACAGATACGCAGTATTTT
cdr3_aa: CASSLPLSGYSRTDTQYF
v_call: TRBV28
clone_size: NA
j_call: TRBJ2-3
d_call: NA

cdr3_nt: TGTGCCAGCAGCAGGGGGACAGTCTACGAGCAGTACTTC
cdr3_aa: CASSRGTVYEQYF
v_call: TRBV11-2
clone_size: once
j_call: TRBJ2-7
d_call: TRBD1

cdr3_nt: TGTGCCAGCTCACCGACAACAGTAAACACCGGGGAGCTGTTTTTT
cdr3_aa: CASSPTTVNTGELFF
v_call: TRBV18
clone_size: NA
j_call: TRBJ2-2
d_call: NA

cdr3_nt: TGTGCCAGCAGCTTATTTAGCGGGAGAACCACAGATACGCAGTATTTT
cdr3_aa: CASSLFSGRTTDTQYF
v_call: TRBV13
clone_size: NA
j_call: TRBJ2-3
d_call: TRBD2

cdr3_nt: TGCGCCAGCAGCCAAGACCCTAGGAGTTTCGGAAACACCATATATTTT
cdr3_aa: CASSQDPRSFGNTIYF
v_call: TRBV4-3
clone_size: NA
j_call: TRBJ1-3
d_call: NA

cdr3_nt: TGTGCCAGCAGTTTAAAGTCCGCGACAGGGAGAAACACTGAAGCTTTCTTT
cdr3_aa: CASSLKSATGRNTEAFF
v_call: TRBV28
clone_size: NA
j_call: TRBJ1-1
d_call: TRBD1

cdr3_nt: TGTGCCAGCAGTTACCAGCCTCAGTTC
cdr3_aa: CASSYQPQF
v_call: TRBV27
clone_size: once
j_call: TRBJ2-7
d_call: NA

cdr3_nt: TGTGCCAGCAGCTCCCGCGGGACCCAGTACTTC
cdr3_aa: CASSSRGTQYF
v_call: TRBV11-2
clone_size: NA
j_call: TRBJ2-5
d_call: NA

cdr3_nt: TGTGCCAGCAAGGGTCGGGACGGACCCCATCACAGCACAGATACGCAGTATTTT
cdr3_aa: CASKGRDGPHHSTDTQYF
v_call: TRBV5-5
clone_size: NA
j_call: TRBJ2-3
d_call: NA

cdr3_nt: TGTGCCAGCAGCTCCACCGGGAGAACCTACGAGCAGTACTTC
cdr3_aa: CASSSTGRTYEQYF
v_call: TRBV7-2
clone_size: once
j_call: TRBJ2-7
d_call: NA

cdr3_nt: TGCGCCAGCAGCCAAGCATCCGGGACAGGGAGCAACACCATATATTTT
cdr3_aa: CASSQASGTGSNTIYF
v_call: TRBV4-3
clone_size: few
j_call: TRBJ1-3
d_call: TRBD1

cdr3_nt: TGCAGTGCTATCAGGGAGCACGAGCAGTACTTC
cdr3_aa: CSAIREHEQYF
v_call: TRBV20-1
clone_size: NA
j_call: TRBJ2-7
d_call: NA

cdr3_nt: TGTGCCAGCAGCTTAGATTCGGCTAGCGGGAGCCTAATTCCCTACAATGAGCAGTTCTTC
cdr3_aa: CASSLDSASGSLIPYNEQFF
v_call: TRBV11-3
clone_size: NA
j_call: TRBJ2-1
d_call: TRBD2

cdr3_nt: TGTGCCAGCAGGGGGACAGGATTCACAGATACGCAGTATTTT
cdr3_aa: CASRGTGFTDTQYF
v_call: TRBV25-1
clone_size: NA
j_call: TRBJ2-3
d_call: TRBD1

cdr3_nt: TGTGCTAGTGCCCCACAGGGGGATAACACTGAAGCTTTCTTT
cdr3_aa: CASAPQGDNTEAFF
v_call: TRBV12-5
clone_size: once
j_call: TRBJ1-1
d_call: TRBD1

cdr3_nt: TGTGCCAGCACCTCCCGACTAGCGGGAAGCACAGATACGCAGTATTTT
cdr3_aa: CASTSRLAGSTDTQYF
v_call: TRBV25-1
clone_size: NA
j_call: TRBJ2-3
d_call: TRBD2

cdr3_nt: TGTGCCAGTAGTTTGAGGGCCTCTGGGGCCAACGTCCTGACTTTC
cdr3_aa: CASSLRASGANVLTF
v_call: TRBV19
clone_size: NA
j_call: TRBJ2-6
d_call: NA

cdr3_nt: TGTGCCAGCAGTGAAGCGTCCGGCCAGTCGGGCAATGAGCAGTTCTTC
cdr3_aa: CASSEASGQSGNEQFF
v_call: TRBV6-1
clone_size: NA
j_call: TRBJ2-1
d_call: NA

cdr3_nt: TGTGCCAGCAGCTTCCTACAGGGTGGAGACACTGAAGCTTTCTTT
cdr3_aa: CASSFLQGGDTEAFF
v_call: TRBV5-5
clone_size: NA
j_call: TRBJ1-1
d_call: NA

cdr3_nt: TGTGCCAGCAGCCAAGGAATACCCGACGCGGCTGCTTACGAGCAGTACTTC
cdr3_aa: CASSQGIPDAAAYEQYF
v_call: TRBV4-2
clone_size: few
j_call: TRBJ2-7
d_call: NA

cdr3_nt: TGTGCCAGCAGACAGCAAAATAACTATGGCTACACCTTC
cdr3_aa: CASRQQNNYGYTF
v_call: TRBV6-5
clone_size: once
j_call: TRBJ1-2
d_call: NA

cdr3_nt: TGTGCCAGCAGTTATACAGGGGCCGGGGAGCTGTTTTTT
cdr3_aa: CASSYTGAGELFF
v_call: TRBV2
clone_size: NA
j_call: TRBJ2-2
d_call: TRBD1

cdr3_nt: TGTGCCAGCATGGGAGGGCGCGGGTATGGCTACACCTTC
cdr3_aa: CASMGGRGYGYTF
v_call: TRBV28
clone_size: NA
j_call: TRBJ1-2
d_call: NA

cdr3_nt: TGTGCCAGCAGCCTTTTAGGACGAGGGGGTTACAATGAGCAGTTCTTC
cdr3_aa: CASSLLGRGGYNEQFF
v_call: TRBV9
clone_size: NA
j_call: TRBJ2-1
d_call: NA

cdr3_nt: TGTGCCAGCAGCACACACCCAGATACGCAGTATTTT
cdr3_aa: CASSTHPDTQYF
v_call: TRBV7-9
clone_size: NA
j_call: TRBJ2-3
d_call: NA

cdr3_nt: TGTGCCAGTAGTGCCCCAAAACAGGGGCGGAATTCACCCCTCCACTTT
cdr3_aa: CASSAPKQGRNSPLHF
v_call: TRBV19
clone_size: NA
j_call: TRBJ1-6
d_call: TRBD1

cdr3_nt: TGTGCCAGCAGCCCGACGGGACTAGCGGGAGTTACCGGGGAGCTGTTTTTT
cdr3_aa: CASSPTGLAGVTGELFF
v_call: TRBV7-2
clone_size: NA
j_call: TRBJ2-2
d_call: TRBD2

cdr3_nt: TGTGCCAGCAGTGCGTCTGGGGCCAACGTCCTGACTTTC
cdr3_aa: CASSASGANVLTF
v_call: TRBV25-1
clone_size: NA
j_call: TRBJ2-6
d_call: NA

cdr3_nt: TGTGCCAGCAGTCCTTCCAACCGGGAGCCCCGCCCGGGGGCCAACGTCCTGACTTTC
cdr3_aa: CASSPSNREPRPGANVLTF
v_call: TRBV28
clone_size: NA
j_call: TRBJ2-6
d_call: NA

cdr3_nt: TGTGCCAGCAGCTTACATACCCGGACAGGGGGAGATACGCAGTATTTT
cdr3_aa: CASSLHTRTGGDTQYF
v_call: TRBV5-5
clone_size: NA
j_call: TRBJ2-3
d_call: TRBD1

cdr3_nt: TGCGCCAGCAGCCGGGACGTAAACTCCTACGAGCAGTACTTC
cdr3_aa: CASSRDVNSYEQYF
v_call: TRBV10-2
clone_size: NA
j_call: TRBJ2-7
d_call: NA

cdr3_nt: TGTGCCAGCACCGGGACAGGTAACACCGGGGAGCTGTTTTTT
cdr3_aa: CASTGTGNTGELFF
v_call: TRBV9
clone_size: NA
j_call: TRBJ2-2
d_call: TRBD1

cdr3_nt: TGTGCAAGCGGAACTAGCTCCTACAATGAGCAGTTCTTC
cdr3_aa: CASGTSSYNEQFF
v_call: TRBV11-2
clone_size: NA
j_call: TRBJ2-1
d_call: NA

cdr3_nt: TGTGCCAGCGAGGGGGGCCTCGGGCAGCCCCAGCATTTT
cdr3_aa: CASEGGLGQPQHF
v_call: TRBV7-9
clone_size: NA
j_call: TRBJ1-5
d_call: NA

cdr3_nt: TGTGCCAGCAGTTTATTGCGGGAGAACACCGGGGAGCTGTTTTTT
cdr3_aa: CASSLLRENTGELFF
v_call: TRBV28
clone_size: NA
j_call: TRBJ2-2
d_call: NA

cdr3_nt: TGCGCCAGCAGTGAGCCGACAGAGCCGGGGGAGACCCAGTACTTC
cdr3_aa: CASSEPTEPGETQYF
v_call: TRBV10-2
clone_size: once
j_call: TRBJ2-5
d_call: NA

cdr3_nt: TGTGCCAGCAGCTTAGCGGGTACGGGTGAGCAGTTCTTC
cdr3_aa: CASSLAGTGEQFF
v_call: TRBV11-2
clone_size: NA
j_call: TRBJ2-1
d_call: NA

cdr3_nt: TGTGCCAGCAGCCAGACAGGGGGTGGAGATGGGCCCCAGCATTTT
cdr3_aa: CASSQTGGGDGPQHF
v_call: TRBV5-4
clone_size: NA
j_call: TRBJ1-5
d_call: TRBD1

cdr3_nt: TGCGCCAGCAGTGAGTCTGGCAGGGATTTGGGGCTAGCCAAAAACATTCAGTACTTC
cdr3_aa: CASSESGRDLGLAKNIQYF
v_call: TRBV10-1
clone_size: once
j_call: TRBJ2-4
d_call: NA

cdr3_nt: TGTGCCAGCAGTCCGGGAGCTAAAATTCAGTACTTC
cdr3_aa: CASSPGAKIQYF
v_call: TRBV28
clone_size: once
j_call: TRBJ2-4
d_call: NA

cdr3_nt: TGTGCCAGCAGTGATTACGGTGTGAACACTGAAGCTTTCTTT
cdr3_aa: CASSDYGVNTEAFF
v_call: TRBV2
clone_size: NA
j_call: TRBJ1-1
d_call: NA

cdr3_nt: TGTGCCAGCAGCCCCAGGGGGGGGCGTATCTCCTACGAGCAGTACTTC
cdr3_aa: CASSPRGGRISYEQYF
v_call: TRBV7-6
clone_size: NA
j_call: TRBJ2-7
d_call: NA

cdr3_nt: TGTGCCAGCAGCTTAAGGACAGGGAATACCTACGAGCAGTACTTC
cdr3_aa: CASSLRTGNTYEQYF
v_call: TRBV11-2
clone_size: NA
j_call: TRBJ2-7
d_call: TRBD1

cdr3_nt: TGTGCCAGCAGTTTAGGAGGGGGAGACAATCAGCCCCAGCATTTT
cdr3_aa: CASSLGGGDNQPQHF
v_call: TRBV28
clone_size: NA
j_call: TRBJ1-5
d_call: NA

cdr3_nt: TGTGCCAGCAGCTTATATGGGGAAAACACTGAAGCTTTCTTT
cdr3_aa: CASSLYGENTEAFF
v_call: TRBV7-9
clone_size: NA
j_call: TRBJ1-1
d_call: NA

cdr3_nt: TGCGCCAGCAGCCAAGACGACAGGGACCTAGAAAAACTGTTTTTT
cdr3_aa: CASSQDDRDLEKLFF
v_call: TRBV4-1
clone_size: NA
j_call: TRBJ1-4
d_call: TRBD1

cdr3_nt: TGTGCCAGCAGCTTAACCCCGACGCCGAGTTACGAGCAGTACTTC
cdr3_aa: CASSLTPTPSYEQYF
v_call: TRBV7-3
clone_size: NA
j_call: TRBJ2-7
d_call: NA